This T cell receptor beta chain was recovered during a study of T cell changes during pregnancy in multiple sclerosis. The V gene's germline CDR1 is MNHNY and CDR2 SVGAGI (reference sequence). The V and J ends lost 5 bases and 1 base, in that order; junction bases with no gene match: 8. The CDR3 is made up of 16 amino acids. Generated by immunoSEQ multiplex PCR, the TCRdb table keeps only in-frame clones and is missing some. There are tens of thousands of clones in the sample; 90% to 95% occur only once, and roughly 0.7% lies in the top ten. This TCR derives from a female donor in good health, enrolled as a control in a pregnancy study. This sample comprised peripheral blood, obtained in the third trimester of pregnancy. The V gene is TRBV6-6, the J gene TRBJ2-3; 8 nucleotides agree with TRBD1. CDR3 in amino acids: CASSPPGTGGTDTQYF. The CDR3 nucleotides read TGTGCCAGCAGTCCCCCCGGGACAGGAGGCACAGATACGCAGTATTTT.